This TCR beta chain was identified in a study of T cell responses to AZD1222 COVID-19 vaccine. Germline V gene lookup returns CDR1 LGHDT and CDR2 YNNKEL (reference sequence). The germline V and J ends were trimmed by 1 base and 2 bases, with 12 bases remaining between them. The CDR3 is 16 residues long. The repertoire was sequenced with immunoSEQ multiplex PCR; TCRdb's copy has only in-frame clones and lacks some. Counted here are about 81,000 clones, just over 90% occurring once; the ten biggest clones make up 11%. Findings of the study overall: Donors skewed white British and female; clonal diversity was possibly underestimated.

A single count supports this clone. No antigen is known for it. The V call is TRBV3-1 (or the pseudogene TRBV3-2), the J call TRBJ1-5; D is perhaps TRBD1 (6 bases). The source of this sequence is an adult who received the AZD1222 COVID-19 vaccine. Source: peripheral blood, taken 28 days after the second AZD1222 dose. The CDR3 nucleotides read TGTGCCAGCAGCCAAGTAGGGGGTGCTGGCAATCAGCCCCAGCATTTT. Translated, it gives CASSQVGGAGNQPQHF.